The count of the clone carrying this TCR beta chain is one. TCRdb's copy holds only in-frame clones and misses some; the assay was immunoSEQ multiplex PCR. Among around 280,000 clones listed, 87% were seen once. The sample is drawn from a study of blood T cell repertoires in COVID-19. Study overall: T cells, B-cell-depleted T cells, or PBMCs supplied cDNA or gDNA.

Germline V gene data show CDR1 as MGHRA and CDR2 as YSYEKL. CDR3 length equals 16 residues. V was cut by 4 bases and J by 2 bases, with 18 bases left in between. This clonotype was sampled from a woman between 50 and 59 years old who had recovered from COVID-19. This sequence joins TRBV4-1 and TRBJ2-7; D might be TRBD2 (6 bases). Sequencing was performed on peripheral blood. CDR3 sequence (DNA): TGCGCCAGCAGCCGAGCCGGAGGGCGGGATGCCTACGAGCAGTACTTC. This translates into CASSRAGGRDAYEQYF.